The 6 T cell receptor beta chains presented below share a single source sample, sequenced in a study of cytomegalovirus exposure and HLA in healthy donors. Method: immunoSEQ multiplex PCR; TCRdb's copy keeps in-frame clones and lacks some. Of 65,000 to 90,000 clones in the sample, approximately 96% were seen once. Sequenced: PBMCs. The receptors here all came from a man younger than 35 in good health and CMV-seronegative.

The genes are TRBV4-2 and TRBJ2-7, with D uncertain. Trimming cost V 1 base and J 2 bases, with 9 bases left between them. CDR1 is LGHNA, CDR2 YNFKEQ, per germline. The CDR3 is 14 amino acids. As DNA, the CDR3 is TGTGCCAGCAGCCAAGGAGGATTCCCCTACGAGCAGTACTTC. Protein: CASSQGGFPYEQYF.

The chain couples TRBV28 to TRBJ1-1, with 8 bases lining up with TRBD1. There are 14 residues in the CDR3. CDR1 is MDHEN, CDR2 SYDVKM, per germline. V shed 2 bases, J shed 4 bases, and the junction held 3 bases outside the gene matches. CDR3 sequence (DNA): TGTGCCAGCAGTTTAGAAACAGGGGGCACTGAAGCTTTCTTT. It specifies CASSLETGGTEAFF.

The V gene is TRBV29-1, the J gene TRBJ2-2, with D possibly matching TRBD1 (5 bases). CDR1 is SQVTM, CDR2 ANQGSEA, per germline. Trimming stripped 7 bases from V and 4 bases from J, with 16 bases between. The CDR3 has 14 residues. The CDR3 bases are TGCAGCGGCCGTGAGACAAGGGGCACCGGGGAGCTGTTTTTT. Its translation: CSGRETRGTGELFF.

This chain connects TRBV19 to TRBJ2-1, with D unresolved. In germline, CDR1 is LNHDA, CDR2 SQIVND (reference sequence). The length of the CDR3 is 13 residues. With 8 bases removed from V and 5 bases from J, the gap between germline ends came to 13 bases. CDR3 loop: CASSKTKNNEQFF. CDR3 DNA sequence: TGTGCCAGTTCGAAGACAAAAAACAATGAGCAGTTCTTC. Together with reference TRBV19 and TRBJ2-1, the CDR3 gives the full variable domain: DGGITQSPKYLFRKEGQNVTLSCEQNLNHDAMYWYRQDPGQGLRLIYYSQIVNDFQKGDIAEGYSVSREKKESFPLTVTSAQKNPTAFYLCASSKTKNNEQFFGPGTRLTVL.

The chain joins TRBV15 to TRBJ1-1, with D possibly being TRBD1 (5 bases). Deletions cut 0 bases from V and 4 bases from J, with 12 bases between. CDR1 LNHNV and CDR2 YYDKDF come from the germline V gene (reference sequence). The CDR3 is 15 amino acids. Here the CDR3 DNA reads TGTGCCACCAGCAGAGACGGCAGGGAGGGCACTGAAGCTTTCTTT. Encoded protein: CATSRDGREGTEAFF.

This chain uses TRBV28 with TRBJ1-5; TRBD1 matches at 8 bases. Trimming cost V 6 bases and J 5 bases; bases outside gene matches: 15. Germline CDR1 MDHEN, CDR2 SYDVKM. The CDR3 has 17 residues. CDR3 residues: CASRLGTGPGADQPQHF. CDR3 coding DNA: TGTGCCAGCAGACTTGGGACAGGCCCCGGAGCGGATCAGCCCCAGCATTTT.